One and the same sample provided the 20 T cell receptor beta chains below, sequenced in a study of early T cells in non-severe SARS-CoV-2 infection. TCRdb re-analysed the 5' RACE reads in MiXCR, keeping a single row per CDR3 protein. Of roughly 110,000 distinct CDR3 sequences detected, more than 9.5% appear once; the ten largest clones hold under 9%. The sample comprised whole blood. The origin of the receptors is an adult who was a healthcare worker with PCR-confirmed SARS-CoV-2 infection or an uninfected control (not recorded which).

In its sample, this clonotype was seen many times. The genes are TRBV25-1 and TRBJ2-2, with D uncertain. The V gene lost 1 base and the J gene lost 1 base, with 4 bases spanning the gap. Germline loops: CDR1 MGHDK, CDR2 SYGVNS. This CDR3 has 14 amino acids. The chain's CDR3 is CASSEFKNTGELFF. The CDR3 DNA reads as TGTGCCAGCAGTGAATTTAAGAACACCGGGGAGCTGTTTTTT. Full variable domain (outside the CDR3, taken from reference TRBV25-1 and TRBJ2-2): EADIYQTPRYLVIGTGKKITLECSQTMGHDKMYWYQQDPGMELHLIHYSYGVNSTEKGDLSSESTVSRIRTEHFPLTLESARPSHTSQYLCASSEFKNTGELFFGEGSRLTVL.

This clonotype has ten or more counts. The CDR3 here is CASSLYSGIDEQFF. CDR3 nucleotide sequence: TGTGCCAGCAGCCTATATAGCGGGATTGATGAGCAGTTCTTC. V is TRBV6-5 and J is TRBJ2-1; 8 bases line up with TRBD2. In germline, CDR1 is MNHEY, CDR2 SVGAGI. The CDR3 has 14 residues. Trimming took 6 bases from V and 8 from J; bases not matched to a gene: 9.

CDR3 nucleotide sequence: TGTGCCAGCACCGACGGGCAGCCCCAGCATTTT. Encoded protein: CASTDGQPQHF. The chain recombines TRBV12-3 or TRBV12-4 with TRBJ1-5; D is ambiguous. The CDR3 runs to 11 residues. The ends were cut back, 7 bases at V and 7 bases at J, with 8 bases in the middle.

There are many counts of this clonotype. The V call is TRBV7-9, the J call TRBJ1-2; 7 bases are shared with TRBD1. Per the germline V gene, CDR1 is SEHNR and CDR2 is FQNEAQ (reference sequence). Unmatched junction bases numbered 7, after V lost 8 bases and J lost 4 bases. The CDR3 has 13 residues. CDR3 sequence reads: CASSPGQLYGYTF. CDR3 DNA: TGTGCCAGCTCCCCGGGACAGCTCTATGGCTACACCTTC.

This clonotype has a count of ten or more. J is TRBJ1-5 and V is TRBV12-3 or TRBV12-4; possibly TRBD1 for D (6 bases). The CDR3 contains 13 residues. The V and J ends lost 3 bases and 6 bases respectively, with 9 bases between them. The CDR3 protein is CASSLTGGQPQHF. The CDR3 DNA reads as TGTGCCAGCAGTTTGACAGGAGGTCAGCCCCAGCATTTT.

As regards this clonotype: This CDR3 is missing its conserved last phenylalanine or tryptophan, likely due to a read error. The V call is TRBV24-1, the J call TRBJ2-7, with D uncertain. CDR1 is KGHDR and CDR2 is SFDVKD in the germline V gene. Trimming pared 3 bases from V and 4 bases from J, leaving 3 bases between. The CDR3 is 11 amino acids. This CDR3 is CATSDRYEQYL. The CDR3 bases are TGTGCCACCAGTGATCGTTACGAGCAGTACCTC.

The chain couples TRBV28 to TRBJ2-1; D is uncertain. The V gene's germline CDR1 is MDHEN and CDR2 SYDVKM. The CDR3 spans 14 residues. The V end lost 2 bases, the J end lost 7 bases, and 12 bases lay between the germline ends. CDR3 nucleotide sequence: TGTGCCAGCAGTTTACTGACGGCCGGAAATGAGCAGTTCTTC. Its protein product is CASSLLTAGNEQFF.

The genes are TRBV28 and TRBJ1-6; D remains ambiguous. Germline CDR1 reads MDHEN; CDR2 reads SYDVKM. V lost 7 bases, J lost 0 bases, and 7 bases lay in between. The CDR3 sequence is 14 residues long. CDR3 in amino acids: CASIRSSYNSPLHF. CDR3 DNA: TGTGCCAGCATTCGGAGCTCCTATAATTCACCCCTCCACTTT.

This clonotype was seen ten or more times. This chain joins TRBV6-5 and TRBJ2-7; TRBD2 agrees at 8 bases. The trim removed 4 bases at V and 0 bases at J, leaving 2 bases unmatched. Germline CDR1 is MNHEY and CDR2 is SVGAGI. This CDR3 contains 14 residues. The CDR3 protein is CASSSSGPSYEQYF. CDR3 in DNA: TGTGCCAGCAGTTCTAGCGGGCCCTCCTACGAGCAGTACTTC.

The chain uses TRBV6-1 and TRBJ1-1; D ambiguous. The CDR3 sequence is 13 residues long. Trimming removed 6 bases from V and 2 bases from J, with 10 bases in between. The germline gives CDR1 MNHNS, CDR2 SASEGT. In DNA, the CDR3 is TGTGCCAGCAGATCGAAGTTTAACACTGAAGCTTTCTTT. Amino acids: CASRSKFNTEAFF.

CDR3 protein: CASSPARRAANEKLFF. DNA of the CDR3: TGCGCCAGCAGCCCAGCACGGAGGGCGGCTAATGAAAAACTGTTTTTT. The chain couples TRBV4-3 to TRBJ1-4; D is uncertain. The CDR3 has 16 residues. Germline V gene lookup returns CDR1 LGHNA and CDR2 YSLEER. V was clipped by 4 bases and J by 3 bases, with 15 bases between them.

This clonotype was seen at least ten times. V usage is TRBV7-9 and J usage is TRBJ2-4; no reliable D call. The CDR3 runs 15 residues. Trimming removed 1 base from V and 0 bases from J, with 7 bases in between. CDR1 is SEHNR and CDR2 is FQNEAQ in the germline V gene (reference sequence). The CDR3 bases are TGTGCCAGCAGCTTAGGGTCGGGAGCCAAAAACATTCAGTACTTC. It codes for CASSLGSGAKNIQYF. The whole variable domain, filled in from reference TRBV7-9 and TRBJ2-4, reads DTGVSQNPRHKITKRGQNVTFRCDPISEHNRLYWYRQTLGQGPEFLTYFQNEAQLEKSRLLSDRFSAERPKGSFSTLEIQRTEQGDSAMYLCASSLGSGAKNIQYFGAGTRLSVL.

This clonotype was found a few times. This chain links TRBV10-3 with TRBJ2-5; D might be TRBD2 (5 bases). CDR3 length: 13 amino acids. The V gene's germline CDR1 is ENHRY and CDR2 SYGVKD. With 4 bases removed from V and 7 bases from J, the gap between germline ends came to 13 bases. This CDR3 reads CAISATGMGTQYF. CDR3 bases: TGTGCCATCAGTGCGACGGGGATGGGGACCCAGTACTTC.

This clonotype turned up a few times. In nucleotides, the CDR3 is TGCAGTGCTAGAGGAGGGGTCTTGGGCACAGATACGCAGTATTTT. Encoded protein: CSARGGVLGTDTQYF. V is TRBV20-1 and J is TRBJ2-3, with D possibly called TRBD1 or TRBD2 (5 bases each). The V gene lost 1 base and the J gene lost 1 base, with 12 bases spanning the gap. The CDR3 runs 15 residues. From germline, CDR1 is DFQATT and CDR2 SNEGSKA (reference sequence).

There are many counts of this clonotype. The gene calls are TRBV5-1 and TRBJ2-3; D gene uncertain. Germline lookup yields CDR1 SGHRS and CDR2 YFSETQ. This CDR3 is 13 amino acids long. The V end was cut by 1 base, the J end by 6 bases, with 9 bases between. CDR3 DNA: TGCGCCAGCAGCTTGCGACTGTCGGATACGCAGTATTTT. Translation: CASSLRLSDTQYF.

This clonotype appeared many times. The chain uses TRBV12-3 or TRBV12-4 and TRBJ2-7, with D perhaps matching TRBD1 (6 bases). The CDR3 contains 15 residues. The V and J ends lost 6 bases and 5 bases respectively, with 20 bases between them. The CDR3 sequence is CASRRTGHNVHEQYF. Written as DNA, the CDR3 is TGTGCCAGCAGGAGGACGGGACATAATGTCCACGAGCAGTACTTC.

This clonotype has just a few counts. The V and J genes are TRBV6-6 and TRBJ2-3; D remains unclear. CDR1 is MNHNY, CDR2 SVGAGI, per germline (reference sequence). The V end lost 2 bases, the J end lost 2 bases, and 2 bases lay between the germline ends. CDR3 length equals 12 residues. The CDR3 nucleotides are TGTGCCAGCAGTTACATCACAGATACGCAGTATTTT. It yields the protein CASSYITDTQYF.

This clonotype appeared many times. This sequence joins TRBV12-3 or TRBV12-4 and TRBJ2-2; D gene ambiguous. With 6 bases removed from V and 0 bases from J, the gap between germline ends came to 2 bases. The CDR3 runs to 12 residues. The CDR3, as DNA: TGTGCCAGCAGACCGAACACCGGGGAGCTGTTTTTT. Its translation is CASRPNTGELFF.

This clonotype was recorded at least ten times. The V and J genes are TRBV10-2 and TRBJ2-5; tentatively, D is TRBD2 (7 bases). Germline assignment: CDR1 WSHSY and CDR2 SAAADI. The CDR3 sequence is 15 residues long. V shed 4 bases and J shed 2 bases, with 14 bases lying between them. The CDR3 is CASSVEGGGQETQYF. As DNA, the CDR3 is TGCGCCAGCAGTGTAGAGGGGGGGGGACAAGAGACCCAGTACTTC.

This chain uses TRBV2 with TRBJ2-1, with 14 nucleotides matching TRBD2. Per the germline V gene, CDR1 is SNHLY and CDR2 is FYNNEI. This CDR3 is built from 18 residues. J was trimmed by 0 bases and V by 10 bases; bases with no gene match: 11. The CDR3 DNA follows: TGTGCCACTCGGGGACTAGCGGGAGTGTCCTCCTCCTACAATGAGCAGTTCTTC. Amino acids: CATRGLAGVSSSYNEQFF.